The 30 T cell receptor beta chains in this list originate from one sample, sequenced in a study of T-cell memory formation after mild COVID-19 (dated by TCRdb to the early 2020s). Receptor amplification or capture employed 5' RACE. Sequencing instrument: Illumina NovaSeq 6000. The raw public reads went through TCRdb reprocessing: fastp at Q25, MiXCR clone calling, in-frame beta chains kept. Each entry is one CDR3 protein sequence, shown with its most common DNA and genes. This sample gives about 560,000 distinct CDR3 sequences in total; about 20% of them show up just once. The biggest ten clones account for approximately 8.4% of the sample. Source material: PBMCs or a T cell subset sorted from them (not recorded which). The receptors stem from an adult woman who had mild COVID-19 (a few samples of this study predate the infection). The sample titles of this study are shuffled in the database, so cell type and time point are left out; the donor was told from shared clones.

This clonotype was seen more than once but under ten times. The rearrangement joins TRBV6-5 to TRBJ2-7; 9 bases match TRBD1. The CDR3 totals 14 residues. V dropped 3 bases and J dropped 3; count of bases not matched to a gene: 3. Germline-derived CDR1 and CDR2 are MNHEY and SVGAGI. The CDR3 DNA reads TGTGCCAGCAGTTATGGGGACAGGGACTACGAGCAGTACTTC. This codes for CASSYGDRDYEQYF.

The chain couples TRBV4-1 to TRBJ2-7; 10 nucleotides agree with TRBD1. The ends lost 0 bases at V and 5 bases at J; junction bases unmatched: 4. This CDR3 spans 15 amino acids. Germline V gene data show CDR1 as MGHRA and CDR2 as YSYEKL. CDR3 sequence reads: CASSQDTGQGDEQYF. The CDR3 DNA reads as TGCGCCAGCAGCCAAGATACCGGACAGGGGGACGAGCAGTACTTC.

The gene calls are TRBV4-1 and TRBJ2-1, with TRBD2 matching 11 bases. Germline V gene sequence: CDR1 MGHRA, CDR2 YSYEKL. V trimming: 0 bases; J trimming: 5 bases; junction bases outside the gene matches: 12. The CDR3 loop spans 19 amino acids. CDR3 DNA sequence: TGCGCCAGCAGCCAAGAAACTTATTCAAAACTAGCGGGAGACAATGAGCAGTTCTTC. Residues: CASSQETYSKLAGDNEQFF.

The chain joins TRBV14 to TRBJ2-3; 10 nucleotides line up with TRBD2. V lost 3 bases and J lost 4; bases outside the gene matches: 7. The CDR3 has 16 amino acids. Germline loops: CDR1 SGHDN, CDR2 FVKESK. The CDR3 region is CASSHPSGGGADTQYF. The DNA for the CDR3 is TGTGCCAGCAGCCATCCTAGCGGGGGAGGGGCAGATACGCAGTATTTT.

This clonotype occurred a few times. The rearrangement links TRBV6-5 to TRBJ2-1; the D is unclear. The CDR3 covers 11 residues. Germline CDR1 and CDR2: MNHEY and SVGAGI. V lost 3 bases, J lost 9 bases, and 6 bases lay in between. CDR3 sequence: CASSYSAEQFF. The CDR3 DNA follows: TGTGCCAGCAGTTATTCTGCTGAGCAGTTCTTC.

The V and J genes are TRBV7-9 and TRBJ2-7; D possibly corresponds to TRBD1 (5 bases). CDR1 and CDR2 (germline): SEHNR, FQNEAQ (reference sequence). The CDR3 contains 15 residues. Trimming left V 4 bases short and J 0 bases short, with 13 bases between. CDR3 region: CASSWSRGDSYEQYF. CDR3 in DNA: TGTGCCAGCAGCTGGTCTAGGGGTGACTCCTACGAGCAGTACTTC.

This clonotype was found a few times. The rearrangement links TRBV27 to TRBJ2-7; no clear D. The CDR3 extends over 13 amino acids. Trimming took 3 bases from V and 2 from J, leaving 8 bases between them. Germline V gene data show CDR1 as MNHEY and CDR2 as SMNVEV (reference sequence). The CDR3 here is CASSFDGPYEQYF. CDR3 bases: TGTGCCAGCAGTTTTGACGGCCCCTACGAGCAGTACTTC.

This clonotype was picked up a small number of times. V is TRBV20-1 and J is TRBJ2-3, with 9 bases aligning to TRBD2. V was clipped by 1 base and J by 4 bases; unmatched bases: 6. The CDR3 has 15 residues. Looked up from germline, CDR1 is DFQATT and CDR2 is SNEGSKA (reference sequence). CDR3 loop: CSARGLAALADTQYF. The CDR3 DNA reads TGCAGTGCTAGAGGACTAGCGGCCCTCGCAGATACGCAGTATTTT.

The J gene is TRBJ1-2, the V gene TRBV12-3 or TRBV12-4, with D possibly matching TRBD1 (5 bases). The CDR3 has 12 residues. V was clipped by 5 bases and J by 5 bases, with 9 bases between them. The CDR3: CASSRDQYGYTF. The CDR3 DNA reads as TGTGCCAGCAGTCGGGACCAATATGGCTACACCTTC.

This clonotype was detected only a few times. This chain connects TRBV6-2 or TRBV6-3 to TRBJ1-1, with TRBD1 identical over 7 bases. The CDR3 is 16 amino acids. Per the germline V gene, CDR1 is MNHEY and CDR2 is SVGEGT. V was clipped by 6 bases and J by 0 bases; unmatched bases: 10. The CDR3, as DNA: TGTGCCAGCAGGGATCCTACAGGGGTCTTGAACACTGAAGCTTTCTTT. This sequence encodes CASRDPTGVLNTEAFF.

There are a few counts of this clonotype. The chain links TRBV18 to TRBJ2-2; tentative D call: TRBD1 (6 bases). The CDR3 has 14 amino acids. The V end lost 1 base, the J end lost 8 bases, and 11 bases lay between the germline ends. Germline-derived CDR1 and CDR2 are KGHSH and LQKENI. The CDR3 sequence is CASSPRGQQGELFF. The CDR3 DNA reads as TGTGCCAGCTCACCACGTGGACAGCAAGGGGAGCTGTTTTTT.

V gene TRBV24-1 combines with J gene TRBJ1-5; the D gene is possibly TRBD1 (6 bases). This CDR3 spans 16 amino acids. V dropped 3 bases and J dropped 2 bases, with 13 bases sitting between them. CDR1 is KGHDR and CDR2 is SFDVKD in the germline V gene. This CDR3 is CATSDPTRGGNQPQHF. CDR3 DNA: TGTGCCACCAGTGATCCAACCAGGGGAGGCAATCAGCCCCAGCATTTT.

The chain has TRBV30 and TRBJ1-3, with unresolved D. V shed 0 bases and J shed 2 bases, with 11 bases lying between them. The CDR3 is 15 amino acids. Germline CDR1 and CDR2: GTSNPN and SVGIG (reference sequence). The CDR3 nucleotides are TGTGCCTGGAGTGTAAGAGGGAATCCTGGAAACACCATATATTTT. Translation: CAWSVRGNPGNTIYF. The full variable domain, in which reference TRBV30 and TRBJ1-3 provide the parts outside the CDR3, is SQTIHQWPATLVQPVGSPLSLECTVEGTSNPNLYWYRQAAGRGLQLLFYSVGIGQISSEVPQNLSASRPQDRQFILSSKKLLLSDSGFYLCAWSVRGNPGNTIYFGEGSWLTVV.

The chain links TRBV5-1 to TRBJ1-2; D is ambiguous. Between the trimmed V and J ends, which lost 2 bases and 0 bases, there was a span of 8 bases. The germline V gene encodes CDR1 SGHRS and CDR2 YFSETQ. The CDR3 runs 14 residues. The CDR3 sequence: CASSFSPPNYGYTF. CDR3 bases: TGCGCCAGCAGCTTCTCTCCCCCTAACTATGGCTACACCTTC.

This clonotype has only a few counts. The rearrangement uses TRBV9 and TRBJ2-5, with 8 bases aligning to TRBD2. The CDR3 covers 17 residues. CDR1 SGDLS and CDR2 YYNGEE come from the germline V gene. Trimming cost V 0 bases and J 0 bases; bases outside gene matches: 7. Here the CDR3 DNA reads TGTGCCAGCAGCGTAGGAAGCGGGAGTGTGTACCAAGAGACCCAGTACTTC. It specifies CASSVGSGSVYQETQYF.

There are many counts of this clonotype. J is TRBJ2-2 and V is TRBV7-3; D is possibly TRBD1 (6 bases). Per the germline V gene, CDR1 is SGHTA and CDR2 is FQGTGA. CDR3 length: 13 amino acids. V dropped 5 bases and J dropped 5 bases, with 9 bases sitting between them. CDR3 in DNA: TGTGCCAGCAGCCACCAGGGGACCGGGGAGCTGTTTTTT. Protein product: CASSHQGTGELFF.

The chain has TRBV18 and TRBJ2-7, with TRBD2 matching over 8 bases. V lost 2 bases, J lost 4 bases, and 4 bases stayed unmatched. CDR1 is KGHSH, CDR2 LQKENI, per germline. CDR3 length equals 14 residues. Written as DNA, the CDR3 is TGTGCCAGCTCACCAGACCCTAGCGGGTACGAGCAGTACTTC. It is translated as CASSPDPSGYEQYF.

The chain carries TRBV20-1 and TRBJ2-5; TRBD2 agrees at 8 bases. V lost 3 bases and J lost 4; bases outside the gene matches: 7. The CDR3 totals 14 residues. Germline CDR1 and CDR2: DFQATT and SNEGSKA (reference sequence). The CDR3 region has the DNA TGCAGTGCTAGGGATGGGCTAGCGGGAGAGACCCAGTACTTC. Translation: CSARDGLAGETQYF.

V is TRBV12-3 or TRBV12-4 and J is TRBJ2-2; tentatively, D is TRBD1 or TRBD2 (6 bases each). The V end lost 6 bases, the J end lost 4 bases, and 9 bases lay between the germline ends. CDR3 size: 13 residues. The CDR3 sequence: CASRWGATGELFF. CDR3 in DNA: TGTGCCAGCAGATGGGGGGCCACCGGGGAGCTGTTTTTT.

The rearrangement joins TRBV9 to TRBJ1-1; D gene uncertain. Germline CDR1 is SGDLS and CDR2 is YYNGEE. V lost 0 bases and J 0 bases, leaving 6 bases between the germline ends. The CDR3 loop spans 14 amino acids. CDR3 nucleotides: TGTGCCAGCAGCGTAGAACCTATGAACACTGAAGCTTTCTTT. This codes for CASSVEPMNTEAFF.

This clonotype was observed many times. This chain joins TRBV5-1 and TRBJ2-7; D not resolved. V lost 0 bases, J lost 5 bases, and 21 bases lay in between. The germline V gene encodes CDR1 SGHRS and CDR2 YFSETQ. The CDR3 has 17 amino acids. CDR3 sequence reads: CASSLGPIAPLLDEQYF. Here the CDR3 DNA reads TGCGCCAGCAGCTTGGGTCCCATAGCTCCACTTTTGGACGAGCAGTACTTC.

This clonotype was seen a single time. The V call is TRBV18, the J call TRBJ1-1, with D possibly TRBD1 on 5 matching bases. The CDR3 spans 15 residues. The ends were cut back, 0 bases at V and 3 bases at J, with 11 bases in the middle. Germline V lookup: CDR1 KGHSH, CDR2 LQKENI. The CDR3 loop is CASSPPAGMDTEAFF. CDR3 nucleotides: TGTGCCAGCTCACCACCGGCAGGGATGGACACTGAAGCTTTCTTT. Supplemented by reference TRBV18 and TRBJ1-1, the full variable domain reads NAGVMQNPRHLVRRRGQEARLRCSPMKGHSHVYWYRQLPEEGLKFMVYLQKENIIDESGMPKERFSAEFPKEGPSILRIQQVVRGDSAAYFCASSPPAGMDTEAFFGQGTRLTVV.

The V gene is TRBV2, the J gene TRBJ2-7, with TRBD2 identical over 8 bases. The CDR3 is 15 residues long. Germline CDR1 SNHLY, CDR2 FYNNEI. V shed 6 bases, J shed 0 bases, and the junction held 7 bases outside the gene matches. In nucleotides, the CDR3 is TGTGCCAGCAGCGCCGGGACTAGGTCCTCCTACGAGCAGTACTTC. Encoded protein: CASSAGTRSSYEQYF.

The rearrangement links TRBV12-3 or TRBV12-4 to TRBJ2-3, with 7 bases matching TRBD1. V was clipped by 6 bases and J by 5 bases; unmatched bases: 8. This CDR3 is 14 amino acids long. The CDR3 sequence is CASSPDREKDTQYF. The CDR3 nucleotides read TGTGCCAGCAGCCCCGACAGGGAGAAAGATACGCAGTATTTT.

A few counts support this clonotype. V usage is TRBV20-1 and J usage is TRBJ2-1; possible D gene TRBD1, 5 bases. Germline CDR1 DFQATT, CDR2 SNEGSKA (reference sequence). V was cut by 6 bases and J by 0 bases, with 18 bases left in between. The CDR3 is made up of 16 amino acids. CDR3 residues: CSARQSSQFSYNEQFF. The CDR3 DNA follows: TGCAGTGCCAGACAGAGTTCTCAATTCTCCTACAATGAGCAGTTCTTC.

In this sample, this clonotype turned up many times. The rearrangement joins TRBV12-3 or TRBV12-4 to TRBJ2-1; no clear D. The CDR3 spans 14 residues. Trimming shortened V by 1 base and J by 6 bases, and 10 bases separated the two germline ends. The CDR3 DNA follows: TGTGCCAGCAGTTTAGAGACGGGTGTCAATGAGCAGTTCTTC. The encoded protein is CASSLETGVNEQFF.

This clonotype was seen more than once but under ten times. The V call is TRBV20-1, the J call TRBJ1-2; D might be TRBD1 (5 bases). The germline gives CDR1 DFQATT, CDR2 SNEGSKA (reference sequence). The ends were cut back, 3 bases at V and 3 bases at J, with 17 bases in the middle. The CDR3 runs 15 residues. The CDR3, as DNA: TGCAGTGCTAGTGGTGATAGGGGTGGGGACTATGGCTACACCTTC. Amino acid sequence: CSASGDRGGDYGYTF.

V is TRBV6-5 and J is TRBJ1-2; D gene uncertain. Trimming stripped 2 bases from V and 4 bases from J, with 14 bases between. This CDR3 has 15 residues. Germline lookup yields CDR1 MNHEY and CDR2 SVGAGI. CDR3 sequence (DNA): TGTGCCAGCAGTTACCGACCTGGAGGAAGCTATGGCTACACCTTC. Protein: CASSYRPGGSYGYTF.

This clonotype was picked up a small number of times. CDR3 sequence: CASSQDWDRVGYEQFF. The CDR3 DNA is TGTGCCAGCAGCCAAGACTGGGACAGGGTAGGCTATGAGCAGTTCTTC. The gene calls are TRBV3-1 and TRBJ2-1, with 9 bases matching TRBD1. The CDR3 is 16 residues long. V lost 0 bases to trimming and J lost 8 bases; unmatched junction nucleotides: 8. From germline, CDR1 is LGHDT and CDR2 YNNKEL (reference sequence).

V usage is TRBV3-1 and J usage is TRBJ2-3; a possible D gene is TRBD2 (5 bases). The germline V gene has CDR1 LGHDT and CDR2 YNNKEL (reference sequence). V was shortened by 1 base and J by 2 bases, with 10 bases between the two germline ends. The CDR3 runs to 15 residues. DNA of the CDR3: TGTGCCAGCAGCCAAGGGACTTACTTCACAGATACGCAGTATTTT. Encoded protein: CASSQGTYFTDTQYF.